Presented here are 3 T cell receptor beta chains from one specimen sequenced in a study of human T cells and chemical hapten exposure. In TCRdb, the RACE reads were re-called with MiXCR into one record per CDR3 protein. Among some 99,000 distinct CDR3 sequences listed, about a tenth were seen once. Sample time point: patch test 2, 6 weeks after DPC sensitization. As to treatment: therapeutic diphenylcyclopropenone sensitization with weekly scalp DPC. The sequenced sample was whole blood, obtained in connection with sensitization to the hapten diphenylcyclopropenone (DPC). The receptors derive from a woman in her 40s with alopecia areata. Some clones in this sample may be carry-over from other donors' samples.

The CDR3 is CASSLVPAPAETQYF. The DNA for the CDR3 is TGTGCCAGCAGCTTAGTACCCGCCCCCGCGGAGACCCAGTACTTC. The chain couples TRBV7-7 to TRBJ2-5; D is undetermined. The CDR3 has 15 residues. CDR1 is SSHAT, CDR2 FNYEAQ, per germline (reference sequence). The germline V and J ends were trimmed by 1 base and 5 bases, with 14 bases remaining between them. The variable domain in full, with the rest retrieved from reference TRBV7-7 and TRBJ2-5, is GAGVSQSPRYKVTKRGQDVTLRCDPISSHATLYWYQQALGQGPEFLTYFNYEAQPDKSGLPSDRFSAERPEGSISTLTIQRTEQRDSAMYRCASSLVPAPAETQYFGPGTRLLVL.

The sample holds many counts of this clonotype. The chain recombines TRBV12-3 or TRBV12-4 with TRBJ2-5; the D gene is possibly TRBD1 (6 bases). The CDR3 totals 14 residues. V dropped 6 bases and J dropped 0 bases, with 11 bases sitting between them. CDR3 in amino acids: CASSPQGYQETQYF. The DNA of the CDR3 is TGTGCCAGCAGCCCTCAGGGGTACCAAGAGACCCAGTACTTC.

This clonotype was found a few times. J is TRBJ2-7 and V is TRBV12-3 or TRBV12-4; 7 nucleotides agree with TRBD2. V lost 6 bases to trimming and J lost 4 bases; unmatched junction nucleotides: 27. The length of the CDR3 is 20 residues. This CDR3 reads CASSQRRRGGLLPERYEQYF. CDR3 sequence (DNA): TGTGCCAGCAGCCAAAGACGCCGGGGAGGGCTACTACCCGAAAGATACGAGCAGTACTTC.